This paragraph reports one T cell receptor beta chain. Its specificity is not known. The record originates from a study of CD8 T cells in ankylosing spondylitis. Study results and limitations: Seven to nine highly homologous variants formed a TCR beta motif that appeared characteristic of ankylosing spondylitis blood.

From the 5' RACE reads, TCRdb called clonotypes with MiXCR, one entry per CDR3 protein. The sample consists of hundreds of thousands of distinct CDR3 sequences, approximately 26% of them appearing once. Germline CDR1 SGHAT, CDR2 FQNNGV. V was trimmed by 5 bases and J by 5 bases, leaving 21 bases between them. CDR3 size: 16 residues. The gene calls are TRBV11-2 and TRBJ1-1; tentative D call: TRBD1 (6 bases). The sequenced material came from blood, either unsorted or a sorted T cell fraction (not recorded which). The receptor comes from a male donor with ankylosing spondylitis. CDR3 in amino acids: CASSQLTWGASTEAFF. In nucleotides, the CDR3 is TGTGCCAGCAGCCAACTCACGTGGGGGGCGTCGACTGAAGCTTTCTTT.